The 26 T cell receptor beta chains in this list originate from one sample, sequenced in a study of cytomegalovirus exposure and HLA in healthy donors. Some clones are missing from TCRdb's copy, which holds only in-frame ones; the method was immunoSEQ multiplex PCR. The table shows 250,000 to 350,000 clones, with 80% to 90% occurring only once. Source material: PBMCs. The receptors shown here come from a woman aged 18 to 35 in good health and CMV-seronegative.

In its sample, this clone was seen a few times. V usage is TRBV19 and J usage is TRBJ1-3; 7 bases are shared with TRBD1. Germline V gene sequence: CDR1 LNHDA, CDR2 SQIVND (reference sequence). The CDR3 sequence is 15 residues long. V trimming: 5 bases; J trimming: 8 bases; junction bases outside the gene matches: 12. The CDR3 here is CASSPSTGTRDTIYF. The CDR3 nucleotides read TGTGCCAGTAGTCCCTCGACAGGGACACGAGACACCATATATTTT.

The chain carries TRBV29-1 and TRBJ2-1, with D possibly TRBD2 on 5 matching bases. Germline CDR1 reads SQVTM; CDR2 reads ANQGSEA. This CDR3 is built from 15 residues. Trimming pared 1 base from V and 2 bases from J, leaving 12 bases between. CDR3 protein: CSVEGLVGAYNEQFF. In DNA, the CDR3 is TGCAGCGTTGAAGGGCTAGTGGGAGCCTACAATGAGCAGTTCTTC.

The chain recombines TRBV25-1 with TRBJ2-7; 7 bases agree with TRBD1. The CDR3 runs to 15 residues. CDR1 and CDR2 from the germline V gene are MGHDK and SYGVNS. V lost 3 bases to trimming and J lost 4 bases; unmatched junction nucleotides: 9. The CDR3 DNA follows: TGTGCCAGCAGTGAGGGGGACAGTTCTCTTTACGAGCAGTACTTC. Its protein product is CASSEGDSSLYEQYF.

The rearrangement links TRBV5-1 to TRBJ1-1; weak D call: TRBD1 (6 bases). CDR1 and CDR2 (germline): SGHRS, YFSETQ. V dropped 1 base and J dropped 0 bases, with 10 bases sitting between them. The CDR3 covers 15 residues. CDR3 amino acids: CASSLSQGMNTEAFF. The CDR3 coding sequence is TGCGCCAGCAGCTTGAGTCAGGGGATGAACACTGAAGCTTTCTTT. Full variable domain (outside the CDR3, taken from reference TRBV5-1 and TRBJ1-1): KAGVTQTPRYLIKTRGQQVTLSCSPISGHRSVSWYQQTPGQGLQFLFEYFSETQRNKGNFPGRFSGRQFSNSRSEMNVSTLELGDSALYLCASSLSQGMNTEAFFGQGTRLTVV.

The chain uses TRBV6-1 and TRBJ1-3, with TRBD1 matching 8 bases. Germline assignment: CDR1 MNHNS and CDR2 SASEGT. V shed 8 bases and J 9 bases; nucleotides not matched to a gene: 12. CDR3 length: 14 residues. The DNA of the CDR3 is TGTGCCAGCGAGGACAGGGCCCTCTATGGCACCATATATTTT. Translating gives CASEDRALYGTIYF.

V gene TRBV6-5 combines with J gene TRBJ1-2, with D perhaps matching TRBD1 (5 bases). Germline assignment: CDR1 MNHEY and CDR2 SVGAGI. The V end was cut by 8 bases, the J end by 7 bases, with 11 bases between. This CDR3 spans 11 amino acids. Here the CDR3 reads CASGGRVGYTF. As DNA, the CDR3 is TGTGCCAGCGGGGGGAGGGTTGGCTACACCTTC.

The chain carries TRBV15 and TRBJ2-1; 8 nucleotides align to TRBD2. V lost 1 base, J lost 6 bases, and 5 bases stayed unmatched. The CDR3 sequence is 15 residues long. The germline V gene encodes CDR1 LNHNV and CDR2 YYDKDF (reference sequence). The CDR3 sequence: CATSRAGGPVNEQFF. The CDR3 DNA follows: TGTGCCACCAGCAGAGCGGGAGGGCCGGTCAATGAGCAGTTCTTC.

This sequence joins TRBV9 and TRBJ2-7; TRBD2 might be the D (6 bases). The CDR3 loop spans 15 amino acids. Trimming shortened V by 0 bases and J by 3 bases, and 13 bases separated the two germline ends. CDR1 and CDR2 from the germline V gene are SGDLS and YYNGEE. DNA for the CDR3: TGTGCCAGCAGCGTAGATCCAGCGGGCTACTACGAGCAGTACTTC. The encoded protein is CASSVDPAGYYEQYF.

This clone was detected only once. The V gene is TRBV5-4, the J gene TRBJ1-2; TRBD1 aligns across 7 bases. The V segment lost 3 bases and the J segment 8 bases; nucleotides outside the gene matches: 7. In germline, CDR1 is SGHNT, CDR2 YYREEE (reference sequence). CDR3 length: 13 residues. The CDR3 sequence: CASSSQGVRGYTF. In DNA, the CDR3 is TGTGCCAGCAGCTCGCAGGGGGTACGGGGCTACACCTTC.

This clone came up once. V gene TRBV6-6 combines with J gene TRBJ1-1; D is perhaps TRBD1 (5 bases). V was shortened by 0 bases and J by 1 base, with 12 bases between the two germline ends. CDR3 length: 16 amino acids. The V gene's germline CDR1 is MNHNY and CDR2 SVGAGI (reference sequence). The CDR3 loop reads CASSYSSGGWNTEAFF. CDR3 nucleotides: TGTGCCAGCAGTTACTCGAGCGGGGGATGGAACACTGAAGCTTTCTTT.

V is TRBV4-1 and J is TRBJ2-1; 8 positions match TRBD2. The V and J ends lost 0 bases and 4 bases, in that order; junction bases with no gene match: 5. Germline V gene lookup returns CDR1 MGHRA and CDR2 YSYEKL. The CDR3 extends over 16 amino acids. The CDR3 spells CASSQESTSGYNEQFF. CDR3 DNA sequence: TGCGCCAGCAGCCAAGAGAGTACTAGCGGATACAATGAGCAGTTCTTC.

The sample holds many counts of this clone. The V call is TRBV7-9, the J call TRBJ2-7, with a tentative D call TRBD2 (5 bases). The CDR3 spans 14 residues. V lost 5 bases, J lost 3 bases, and 14 bases lay in between. Germline V gene sequence: CDR1 SEHNR, CDR2 FQNEAQ (reference sequence). The CDR3 DNA follows: TGTGCCAGCAGCCCCTTCGGGGATTACTACGAGCAGTACTTC. Its translation is CASSPFGDYYEQYF.

V is TRBV15 and J is TRBJ2-7; 9 bases line up with TRBD1. The V and J ends lost 3 bases and 7 bases, in that order; junction bases with no gene match: 10. Germline CDR1 LNHNV, CDR2 YYDKDF (reference sequence). CDR3 length equals 15 residues. DNA of the CDR3: TGTGCCACCAGCAGCAGGGGACAGGGCCTATTGGAGCAGTACTTC. As protein: CATSSRGQGLLEQYF.

The chain employs TRBV27 and TRBJ2-1; 7 nucleotides line up with TRBD2. Per the germline V gene, CDR1 is MNHEY and CDR2 is SMNVEV (reference sequence). V lost 5 bases to trimming and J lost 1 base; unmatched junction nucleotides: 5. The CDR3 has 15 residues. CDR3: CASSPPSGSYNEQFF. DNA for the CDR3: TGTGCCAGCAGTCCCCCTAGCGGATCCTACAATGAGCAGTTCTTC.

The V and J genes are TRBV4-1 and TRBJ2-3, with a possible D match to TRBD1 (7 bases). The CDR3 is made up of 15 amino acids. Germline CDR1 is MGHRA and CDR2 is YSYEKL. V gave up 4 bases and J gave up 3 bases, with 14 bases separating them. DNA of the CDR3: TGCGCCAGCAGCCCGGAGACAGGGAGGACAGATACGCAGTATTTT. It codes for CASSPETGRTDTQYF.

This clone was observed a single time. The chain joins TRBV4-3 to TRBJ1-3; unclear D gene. There are 15 residues in the CDR3. V lost 3 bases, J lost 2 bases, and 11 bases lay in between. The germline gives CDR1 LGHNA, CDR2 YSLEER. The CDR3 protein is CASSQATITGNTIYF. CDR3 in DNA: TGCGCCAGCAGCCAGGCGACAATCACTGGAAACACCATATATTTT.

The chain is built from TRBV27 and TRBJ2-3, with TRBD2 identical over 13 bases. This CDR3 contains 17 residues. Losses at the gene ends were 3 bases for V and 4 bases for J; bases not matched to a gene: 7. Germline V gene lookup returns CDR1 MNHEY and CDR2 SMNVEV (reference sequence). The CDR3 spells CASSFLGLAGVSDTQYF. CDR3 nucleotide sequence: TGTGCCAGCAGTTTCCTCGGACTAGCGGGAGTTTCAGATACGCAGTATTTT.

The chain links TRBV28 to TRBJ1-4, with unresolved D. The germline gives CDR1 MDHEN, CDR2 SYDVKM. There are 14 residues in the CDR3. Trimming left V 5 bases short and J 2 bases short, with 9 bases between. CDR3 sequence reads: CASSLGGTNEKLFF. The CDR3 DNA reads TGTGCCAGCAGTCTCGGAGGGACTAATGAAAAACTGTTTTTT.

The V and J genes are TRBV5-1 and TRBJ2-1, with 10 positions matching TRBD2. This CDR3 is built from 16 residues. V trimming: 0 bases; J trimming: 9 bases; junction bases outside the gene matches: 9. Germline V gives CDR1 SGHRS, CDR2 YFSETQ. The CDR3 reads CASSLGLAGVGGEQFF. The DNA of the CDR3 is TGCGCCAGCAGCTTGGGGCTAGCGGGAGTAGGTGGTGAGCAGTTCTTC.

The chain employs TRBV4-1 and TRBJ2-1; TRBD2 matches 8 bases. CDR3 length: 16 amino acids. Germline trimming cut 0 bases from V and 5 bases from J; bases unmatched to any gene: 6. Germline CDR1 is MGHRA and CDR2 is YSYEKL. CDR3 in amino acids: CASSQDRREGDNEQFF. The CDR3 DNA follows: TGCGCCAGCAGCCAAGATCGACGGGAGGGAGACAATGAGCAGTTCTTC.

The V call is TRBV11-1, the J call TRBJ2-2; D call uncertain. Germline lookup yields CDR1 SGHAT and CDR2 FQDESV (reference sequence). Deletions cut 5 bases from V and 2 bases from J, with 3 bases between. The CDR3 consists of 12 residues. The CDR3 reads CASSPNTGELFF. Here the CDR3 DNA reads TGTGCCAGCAGCCCAAACACCGGGGAGCTGTTTTTT.

The genes are TRBV28 and TRBJ1-5; no clear D. CDR1 is MDHEN, CDR2 SYDVKM, per germline. With 7 bases removed from V and 5 bases from J, the gap between germline ends came to 9 bases. This CDR3 region has 12 residues. This CDR3 is CASTLTYQPQHF. The CDR3 region has the DNA TGTGCCAGCACCCTTACTTATCAGCCCCAGCATTTT.

This clone was observed a handful of times. The chain has TRBV7-2 and TRBJ2-7, with D unclear. Germline CDR1 SGHTA, CDR2 FQGNSA. This CDR3 spans 12 amino acids. The V end was cut by 2 bases, the J end by 4 bases, with 6 bases between. The CDR3, as DNA: TGTGCCAGCAGCTTATACGCGTACGAGCAGTACTTC. Encoded protein: CASSLYAYEQYF.

This chain connects TRBV7-3 to TRBJ2-2, with 9 bases aligning to TRBD2. After removal of 2 bases from V and 6 bases from J, the junction contained 10 bases not matched to a gene. Germline CDR1 SGHTA, CDR2 FQGTGA. The CDR3 has 17 amino acids. In DNA form, the CDR3 reads TGTGCCAGCAGCTTAGAGGGGGAAGCGGGAGGCGCCGGGGAGCTGTTTTTT. This sequence encodes CASSLEGEAGGAGELFF. The whole variable domain, filled in from reference TRBV7-3 and TRBJ2-2, reads GAGVSQTPSNKVTEKGKYVELRCDPISGHTALYWYRQSLGQGPEFLIYFQGTGAADDSGLPNDRFFAVRPEGSVSTLKIQRTERGDSAVYLCASSLEGEAGGAGELFFGEGSRLTVL.

The CDR3 protein is CASSSGTEKETQYF. The DNA for the CDR3 is TGTGCCAGCAGCTCCGGGACAGAAAAAGAGACCCAGTACTTC. The rearrangement uses TRBV5-4 and TRBJ2-5; 7 bases are a match to TRBD1. From germline, CDR1 is SGHNT and CDR2 YYREEE (reference sequence). With V trimmed by 3 bases and J by 3 bases, 5 bases remained unmatched. This CDR3 contains 14 residues. Supplemented by reference TRBV5-4 and TRBJ2-5, the full variable domain reads ETGVTQSPTHLIKTRGQQVTLRCSSQSGHNTVSWYQQALGQGPQFIFQYYREEENGRGNFPPRFSGLQFPNYSSELNVNALELDDSALYLCASSSGTEKETQYFGPGTRLLVL.

This chain connects TRBV5-1 to TRBJ1-4, with D possibly TRBD1 on 6 matching bases. The CDR3 spans 15 residues. Germline values: CDR1 SGHRS, CDR2 YFSETQ. Trimming pared 0 bases from V and 8 bases from J, leaving 14 bases between. The CDR3 nucleotides are TGCGCCAGCAGCTTGGCAACGGGGGGCCAGGAAAAACTGTTTTTT. Its translation: CASSLATGGQEKLFF.